This T cell receptor beta chain was captured by sequencing in a study of cytomegalovirus exposure and HLA in healthy donors. In the study overall: The approximately 120 validation repertoires and the approximately 640 first-cohort repertoires shared a platform, a later analysis reported. General study results and limits: CMV antigen specificity was confirmed in vitro for a few CMV-associated chains. Cytomegalovirus status, reportedly, was diagnosed with high specificity and sensitivity by the classifier. The study put roughly 160 TCR beta chains on its list as cytomegalovirus-associated.

The assay was immunoSEQ multiplex PCR, and TCRdb's table has in-frame clones only and misses some. Of 85,000 to 120,000 clones in the sample, 88% were seen once. This clone was seen just once. The antigen is undetermined. Sequenced sample: PBMCs. The TCR sequence derives from a woman aged 18-30 years in good health and CMV-seropositive.

The CDR3 bases are TGTGCCAGCAGCTTAGCACAGACAGGGGAAGCTTTCTTT. Protein product: CASSLAQTGEAFF. The chain links TRBV7-8 to TRBJ1-1; 7 bases agree with TRBD1. The CDR3 covers 13 residues. The germline V gene has CDR1 SGHVS and CDR2 FQNEAQ. With V trimmed by 0 bases and J by 8 bases, 3 bases remained unmatched. The whole variable domain, remainder taken from reference TRBV7-8 and TRBJ1-1, is GAGVSQSPRYKVAKRGQDVALRCDPISGHVSLFWYQQALGQGPEFLTYFQNEAQLDKSGLPSDRFFAERPEGSVSTLKIQRTQQEDSAVYLCASSLAQTGEAFFGQGTRLTVV.